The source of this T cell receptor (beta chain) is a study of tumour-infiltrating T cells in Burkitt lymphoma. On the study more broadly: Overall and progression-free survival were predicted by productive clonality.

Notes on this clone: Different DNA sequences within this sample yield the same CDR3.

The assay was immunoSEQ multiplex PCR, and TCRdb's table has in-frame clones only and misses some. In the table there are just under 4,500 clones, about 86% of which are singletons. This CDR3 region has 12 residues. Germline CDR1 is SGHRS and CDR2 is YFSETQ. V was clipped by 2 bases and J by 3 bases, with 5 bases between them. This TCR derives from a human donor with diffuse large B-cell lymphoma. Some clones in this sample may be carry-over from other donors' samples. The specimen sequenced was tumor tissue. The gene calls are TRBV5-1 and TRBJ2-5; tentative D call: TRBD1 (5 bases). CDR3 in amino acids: CASSLGEETQYF. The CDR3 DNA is TGCGCCAGCAGCTTAGGGGAAGAGACCCAGTACTTC.